This TCR beta chain was sequenced for a study of T cells in Graves' hyperthyroidism and ophthalmopathy. Germline values: CDR1 SEHNR, CDR2 FQNEAQ (reference sequence). The CDR3 is 14 residues long. Amplification targeted TCR beta CDR3 regions from RNA transcripts. An initial round of RT-PCR targeting the TCR CDR3 relied on the HTBI primer set. TCRdb re-derived calls from the multiplex PCR reads in MiXCR, one entry per CDR3 protein. The data contain fewer than 700,000 distinct CDR3 sequences, 16% of them singletons. Together with thyroid ultrasound, orbital computed tomography, serum thyroxine and TRAb, clinical symptoms were used for diagnoses. Worth noting for this clonotype: At one end, the junction sequence differs from germline, possibly due to a read error.

The receptor's source is a woman aged 25-40 years with Graves' hyperthyroidism. Sequencing input: blood. The V gene is TRBV7-9, the J gene TRBJ1-1; D unresolved. The DNA of the CDR3 is TGTGCCCGCAGCCCCCGGATGGGGAACACTGAAGCTTTCTTT. Protein product: CARSPRMGNTEAFF.